The next 21 T cell receptor beta chains were all read from a single sample in a study of shared clonotypes between healthy human individuals. Naive CD8 cells lacked CD45RO and underwent positive selection for CCR7, leaving out terminally differentiated effector memory CD45RA+ cells. Using immunoSEQ multiplex PCR, the repertoire was profiled, and TCRdb retains in-frame clones only, with some absent. The sample lists around 1,900,000 clones; 85% to 95% were seen once. The sample was naive CD8+ T cells from PBMCs. Receptor source: a young man in good health. Some clones in this sample may be carry-over from other donors' samples.

This chain connects TRBV11-2 to TRBJ1-3; D is undetermined. Trimming stripped 1 base from V and 6 bases from J, with 4 bases between. Germline V gene sequence: CDR1 SGHAT, CDR2 FQNNGV. This CDR3 is 12 amino acids long. CDR3 in DNA: TGTGCCAGCAGCTTAGTATTAAACACCATATATTTT. It translates to CASSLVLNTIYF.

This chain uses TRBV27 with TRBJ1-1, with D possibly matching TRBD1 (5 bases). This CDR3 region has 14 residues. Per the germline V gene, CDR1 is MNHEY and CDR2 is SMNVEV (reference sequence). V lost 5 bases, J lost 4 bases, and 14 bases lay in between. The DNA for the CDR3 is TGTGCCAGCAGTCCGCAGGGTAGAGTCACTGAAGCTTTCTTT. Residues: CASSPQGRVTEAFF.

This clone was observed once. The CDR3 loop is CASSQGKDPRGYTF. The CDR3 DNA reads TGTGCCAGCAGCCAAGGCAAGGACCCGCGGGGCTACACCTTC. The J gene is TRBJ1-2, the V gene TRBV14; unclear D gene. The V and J ends lost 1 base and 8 bases respectively, with 14 bases between them. Germline CDR1 SGHDN, CDR2 FVKESK. The CDR3 is 14 residues long.

This clone was seen a single time. The CDR3 DNA reads TGTGCCAGCAGTTTAGTTGGGACAGGGGCCATGAATGAGCAGTTCTTC. It specifies CASSLVGTGAMNEQFF. The chain is built from TRBV28 and TRBJ2-1, with 10 nucleotides matching TRBD1. The CDR3 is 16 residues long. Germline V gene sequence: CDR1 MDHEN, CDR2 SYDVKM. J was trimmed by 7 bases and V by 2 bases; bases with no gene match: 8.

The V gene is TRBV6-1, the J gene TRBJ2-1; TRBD2 might be the D (5 bases). Trimming took off 0 bases at V and 4 bases at J, with 16 bases between the two ends. Looked up from germline, CDR1 is MNHNS and CDR2 is SASEGT. The CDR3 contains 17 residues. The CDR3 protein is CASSEAGGLEGYNEQFF. Written as DNA, the CDR3 is TGTGCCAGCAGTGAAGCGGGTGGGCTAGAGGGTTACAATGAGCAGTTCTTC.

V is TRBV2 and J is TRBJ1-1; D is undetermined. The CDR3 covers 16 residues. With 1 base removed from V and 1 base from J, the gap between germline ends came to 13 bases. Germline V CDR1 and CDR2: SNHLY, FYNNEI. The CDR3 DNA is TGTGCCAGCAGTGAAGAGCGTAGCATGGGGAACACTGAAGCTTTCTTT. Residues: CASSEERSMGNTEAFF.

The sample holds one count of this clone. The sample has other DNA sequences that encode this CDR3 too. The chain couples TRBV19 to TRBJ2-7, with D tentatively TRBD1 or TRBD2 (5 bases each). From germline, CDR1 is LNHDA and CDR2 SQIVND (reference sequence). Trimming cost V 4 bases and J 3 bases, with 10 bases left between them. This CDR3 is built from 13 residues. This chain's CDR3 is CASSSRDGYEQYF. The CDR3 DNA follows: TGTGCCAGTAGTAGCCGGGACGGCTACGAGCAGTACTTC.

This rearrangement joins TRBV23-1 to TRBJ2-7; 8 bases agree with TRBD1. TRBV23-1 is reported as an ORF; its role is uncertain. V dropped 3 bases and J dropped 3; count of bases not matched to a gene: 4. This CDR3 comprises 14 residues. The CDR3 DNA follows: TGCGCCAGCAGTCACCACAGGGGGTTCTACGAGCAGTACTTC. Its protein is CASSHHRGFYEQYF.

This chain joins TRBV10-3 and TRBJ1-5; D is possibly TRBD1 (6 bases). Germline values: CDR1 ENHRY, CDR2 SYGVKD. The CDR3 consists of 14 residues. The V end lost 2 bases, the J end lost 2 bases, and 7 bases lay between the germline ends. CDR3 in DNA: TGTGCCATCAGTGAGGAGGGGGGCAATCAGCCCCAGCATTTT. This gives the protein CAISEEGGNQPQHF.

This clone has a single count. The chain's CDR3 is CASNLRSGLGEQYF. DNA for the CDR3: TGCGCCAGCAACCTGCGATCCGGCCTGGGAGAGCAGTACTTC. The chain combines TRBV5-1 with TRBJ2-7; D gene unclear. V lost 6 bases, J lost 7 bases, and 20 bases lay in between. Germline V gene sequence: CDR1 SGHRS, CDR2 YFSETQ. CDR3 length: 14 residues.

The rearrangement joins TRBV4-1 to TRBJ2-1; possibly TRBD1 or TRBD2 for D (5 bases each). The CDR3 extends over 16 amino acids. The germline V gene encodes CDR1 MGHRA and CDR2 YSYEKL. The ends were cut back, 5 bases at V and 7 bases at J, with 21 bases in the middle. CDR3 sequence: CASSGTGTLYVNEQFF. As DNA, the CDR3 is TGCGCCAGCAGCGGGACCGGGACCCTCTATGTGAATGAGCAGTTCTTC.

V is TRBV6-1 and J is TRBJ2-1; D is ambiguous. The CDR3 covers 17 residues. V lost 2 bases, J lost 5 bases, and 19 bases lay in between. Germline V gives CDR1 MNHNS, CDR2 SASEGT. As DNA, the CDR3 is TGTGCCAGCAGTGAAACCCAGTGGGCGGCAATTAACAATGAGCAGTTCTTC. This codes for CASSETQWAAINNEQFF.

This rearrangement joins TRBV7-9 to TRBJ2-7, with a weak D call TRBD2 (5 bases). Per the germline V gene, CDR1 is SEHNR and CDR2 is FQNEAQ (reference sequence). The CDR3 covers 13 residues. Trimming took off 5 bases at V and 5 bases at J, with 13 bases between the two ends. This CDR3 is CASSPVEGDEQYF. The CDR3 coding sequence is TGTGCCAGCAGCCCCGTCGAGGGAGACGAGCAGTACTTC. The full variable domain, completed using reference TRBV7-9 and TRBJ2-7, is DTGVSQNPRHKITKRGQNVTFRCDPISEHNRLYWYRQTLGQGPEFLTYFQNEAQLEKSRLLSDRFSAERPKGSFSTLEIQRTEQGDSAMYLCASSPVEGDEQYFGPGTRLTVT.

This chain joins TRBV27 and TRBJ2-7, with TRBD1 matching 8 bases. The CDR3 length is 15 residues. With 2 bases clipped from V and 2 bases from J, the junction kept 5 bases outside the gene matches. Per germline, CDR1 MNHEY and CDR2 SMNVEV (reference sequence). The CDR3 loop is CASSLNRGFTYEQYF. The DNA for the CDR3 is TGTGCCAGCAGTTTAAACAGGGGGTTCACCTACGAGCAGTACTTC.

The rearrangement uses TRBV7-9 and TRBJ1-2; D is possibly TRBD1 (5 bases). The CDR3 is made up of 15 amino acids. CDR1 and CDR2 (germline): SEHNR, FQNEAQ (reference sequence). V gave up 5 bases and J gave up 3 bases, with 16 bases separating them. CDR3 sequence reads: CASSGWDVGDYGYTF. CDR3 nucleotide sequence: TGTGCCAGCAGCGGATGGGACGTAGGGGACTATGGCTACACCTTC.

V is TRBV5-1 and J is TRBJ2-2; 10 positions match TRBD1. The germline V gene has CDR1 SGHRS and CDR2 YFSETQ. This CDR3 comprises 16 residues. Germline trimming cut 2 bases from V and 5 bases from J; bases unmatched to any gene: 6. CDR3 nucleotide sequence: TGCGCCAGCAGCTTTTCCGGGACAGGGGTAACCGGGGAGCTGTTTTTT. Its protein is CASSFSGTGVTGELFF.

Worth noting for this clone: Other nucleotide sequences in the sample specify the same CDR3. The gene calls are TRBV27 and TRBJ2-7; D not resolved. The V and J ends lost 0 bases and 0 bases respectively, with 6 bases between them. Germline V gene sequence: CDR1 MNHEY, CDR2 SMNVEV (reference sequence). This CDR3 comprises 14 residues. The DNA for the CDR3 is TGTGCCAGCAGTTTATCGGTCAGCTCCTACGAGCAGTACTTC. Encoded protein: CASSLSVSSYEQYF.

This sequence joins TRBV7-6 and TRBJ2-7; possible D gene TRBD2, 6 bases. The V end was cut by 5 bases, the J end by 2 bases, with 19 bases between. Germline V gene sequence: CDR1 SGHVS, CDR2 FNYEAQ. The length of the CDR3 is 16 residues. Written as DNA, the CDR3 is TGTGCCAGCAGCCCGGCTGTTAGGGACTCCCCCTACGAGCAGTACTTC. Residues: CASSPAVRDSPYEQYF.

V gene TRBV2 combines with J gene TRBJ2-7; D is unclear. Germline V CDR1 and CDR2: SNHLY, FYNNEI. This CDR3 region has 13 residues. V was shortened by 3 bases and J by 3 bases, with 9 bases between the two germline ends. The CDR3 sequence is CASSDSFHYEQYF. CDR3 sequence (DNA): TGTGCCAGCAGTGATAGTTTCCACTACGAGCAGTACTTC.

The chain joins TRBV11-3 to TRBJ2-3; D possibly corresponds to TRBD1 (5 bases). Trimming took 5 bases from V and 0 from J, leaving 9 bases between them. Germline values: CDR1 SGHNT, CDR2 YENEEA. This CDR3 spans 14 amino acids. This chain's CDR3 is CASSERGSTDTQYF. In nucleotides, the CDR3 is TGTGCCAGCAGCGAAAGGGGCAGCACAGATACGCAGTATTTT.

The V gene is TRBV28, the J gene TRBJ2-4; weak D call: TRBD2 (6 bases). CDR1 and CDR2 from the germline V gene are MDHEN and SYDVKM. With 6 bases removed from V and 5 bases from J, the gap between germline ends came to 14 bases. This CDR3 contains 14 residues. The CDR3 bases are TGTGCCAGCAGCACTGGGCGGGGAGAAAACATTCAGTACTTC. Its protein is CASSTGRGENIQYF.